Below, one T cell receptor beta chain is given with its context. What it binds is not known. The CDR3 length is 16 residues. Trimming took 1 base from V and 4 from J, leaving 11 bases between them. Germline CDR1 and CDR2: SGHTA and FQGNSA. The authors reverse transcribed all of the isolated RNA, so sequencing captured expressed TCRB transcripts. Using immunoSEQ multiplex PCR, the repertoire was profiled, and TCRdb retains in-frame clones only, with some absent. Of around 70,000 clones detected, nearly 50% appear once; the ten largest clones hold 0.65% to 0.75%. This entry is derived from a study of beta chain features in type 1 diabetes. Broader study findings: Moderate but significant shortening of TCRB CDR3s was recorded in all four CD4+ subsets from Type 1 diabetes patients.

Sample: central memory CD4+ T cells from blood. This chain connects TRBV7-2 to TRBJ2-6, with D perhaps matching TRBD1 (5 bases). This sequence originates from a young man with type 1 diabetes. CDR3 DNA: TGTGCCAGCAGCTTAGTACGGCCAGGGGGGGCCAACGTCCTGACTTTC. It yields the protein CASSLVRPGGANVLTF. The full variable domain, in which reference TRBV7-2 and TRBJ2-6 provide the parts outside the CDR3, is GAGVSQSPSNKVTEKGKDVELRCDPISGHTALYWYRQSLGQGLEFLIYFQGNSAPDKSGLPSDRFSAERTGGSVSTLTIQRTQQEDSAVYLCASSLVRPGGANVLTFGAGSRLTVL.